Below are 13 T cell receptor beta chains sequenced from a single sample in a study of cytomegalovirus exposure and HLA in healthy donors. Vbeta (60) and Jbeta (13) primers were used in the PCR. Profiled with immunoSEQ multiplex PCR; TCRdb holds only in-frame clones, not every one. Of about 190,000 clones in the sample, around 73% are singletons; the top ten hold approximately 2%. Sample: PBMCs. These TCRs come from a woman in her 30s in good health and CMV-seropositive.

V and J are TRBV19 and TRBJ2-5; 8 nucleotides align to TRBD2. V was clipped by 5 bases and J by 5 bases; unmatched bases: 10. CDR1 LNHDA and CDR2 SQIVND come from the germline V gene (reference sequence). The CDR3 loop spans 15 amino acids. Here the CDR3 reads CASSPNGGGWETQYF. DNA for the CDR3: TGTGCCAGTAGTCCCAACGGGGGGGGCTGGGAGACCCAGTACTTC.

The chain couples TRBV27 to TRBJ1-5; 7 positions match TRBD1. Germline CDR1 MNHEY, CDR2 SMNVEV (reference sequence). This CDR3 spans 15 amino acids. J lost 5 bases, V lost 3 bases, and 7 bases had no gene match. This CDR3 is CASSFKGAGYQPQHF. CDR3 DNA: TGTGCCAGCAGTTTTAAGGGGGCAGGATATCAGCCCCAGCATTTT.

This sequence joins TRBV6-1 and TRBJ2-7, with TRBD2 matching 7 bases. The CDR3 is 15 amino acids. After removal of 6 bases from V and 5 bases from J, the junction contained 13 bases not matched to a gene. Germline V gene sequence: CDR1 MNHNS, CDR2 SASEGT. This chain's CDR3 is CASSRGRGGLDEQYF. CDR3 coding DNA: TGTGCCAGCAGCCGCGGGCGGGGAGGGCTAGACGAGCAGTACTTC.

The chain couples TRBV30 to TRBJ2-5; 14 bases fit TRBD2. The germline CDR1 and CDR2 sequences are GTSNPN and SVGIG (reference sequence). Losses at the gene ends were 2 bases for V and 5 bases for J; bases not matched to a gene: 4. The CDR3 length is 15 residues. The CDR3 reads CAWSPGLAGGETQYF. The CDR3 DNA reads as TGTGCCTGGAGTCCAGGACTAGCGGGAGGTGAGACCCAGTACTTC.

This sequence joins TRBV4-3 and TRBJ2-1; 10 nucleotides line up with TRBD2. The V gene's germline CDR1 is LGHNA and CDR2 YSLEER. Trimming at V came to 1 base and at J to 0 bases, leaving 3 bases not matched to a gene. The CDR3 spans 17 residues. This chain's CDR3 is CASSQASGGLSYNEQFF. The CDR3 DNA is TGCGCCAGCAGCCAAGCTAGCGGGGGCCTCTCCTACAATGAGCAGTTCTTC.

The chain combines TRBV7-9 with TRBJ2-1, with 10 bases that match TRBD2. The CDR3 has 15 residues. Germline V gene data show CDR1 as SEHNR and CDR2 as FQNEAQ (reference sequence). J gave up 6 bases and V 5 bases, and 7 bases lay outside the gene matches. This CDR3 reads CASSPGLAGVNEQFF. The CDR3 nucleotides are TGTGCCAGCAGCCCGGGGCTAGCGGGAGTCAATGAGCAGTTCTTC.

The genes are TRBV13 and TRBJ1-1, with 8 nucleotides matching TRBD1. This CDR3 has 16 amino acids. Germline V gene sequence: CDR1 PRHDT, CDR2 FYEKMQ (reference sequence). The V and J ends lost 5 bases and 2 bases, in that order; junction bases with no gene match: 10. The CDR3 DNA reads as TGTGCCAGCAGCCCCGGACAGGGATGGTTAAACACTGAAGCTTTCTTT. Its translation is CASSPGQGWLNTEAFF.

J is TRBJ1-1 and V is TRBV28, with D possibly being TRBD1 (6 bases). Trimming stripped 5 bases from V and 4 bases from J, with 17 bases between. The CDR3 is 15 residues long. From germline, CDR1 is MDHEN and CDR2 SYDVKM. The CDR3 DNA sequence: TGTGCCAGCAGTCTAACTCCAGGGGAGACCACTGAAGCTTTCTTT. This translates into CASSLTPGETTEAFF.

The chain combines TRBV7-2 with TRBJ1-3, with 8 nucleotides matching TRBD1. The V segment lost 3 bases and the J segment 10 bases; nucleotides outside the gene matches: 8. The CDR3 loop spans 14 amino acids. The germline V gene has CDR1 SGHTA and CDR2 FQGNSA. CDR3 in amino acids: CASSLTGAGMTIYF. CDR3 in DNA: TGTGCCAGCAGCTTGACAGGGGCGGGGATGACCATATATTTT.

A single count supports this clone. The chain couples TRBV11-2 to TRBJ2-1; 10 nucleotides line up with TRBD2. V dropped 2 bases and J dropped 1; count of bases not matched to a gene: 2. This CDR3 has 16 residues. CDR1 and CDR2 from the germline V gene are SGHAT and FQNNGV. This CDR3 is CASSLRTSGSYNEQFF. The CDR3 DNA reads as TGTGCCAGCAGCTTAAGGACTAGCGGATCCTACAATGAGCAGTTCTTC.

The chain employs TRBV15 and TRBJ2-7, with 11 bases fitting TRBD1. The length of the CDR3 is 14 residues. J lost 2 bases, V lost 5 bases, and 2 bases had no gene match. Germline assignment: CDR1 LNHNV and CDR2 YYDKDF (reference sequence). DNA of the CDR3: TGTGCCACCAGCGGGGACAGGGGGGCCTACGAGCAGTACTTC. This gives the protein CATSGDRGAYEQYF. The full variable domain, with the rest looked up from reference TRBV15 and TRBJ2-7, is DAMVIQNPRYQVTQFGKPVTLSCSQTLNHNVMYWYQQKSSQAPKLLFHYYDKDFNNEADTPDNFQSRRPNTSFCFLDIRSPGLGDTAMYLCATSGDRGAYEQYFGPGTRLTVT.

This chain links TRBV11-3 with TRBJ2-3; 7 bases map to TRBD2. V lost 3 bases and J lost 8; bases outside the gene matches: 2. The CDR3 runs to 12 residues. The germline V gene has CDR1 SGHNT and CDR2 YENEEA. The CDR3 DNA reads TGTGCCAGCAGCTTGACGGGAGGTACGCAGTATTTT. This codes for CASSLTGGTQYF.

The chain employs TRBV5-1 and TRBJ2-3, with 11 bases matching TRBD2. Per the germline V gene, CDR1 is SGHRS and CDR2 is YFSETQ. J lost 2 bases, V lost 4 bases, and 6 bases had no gene match. The CDR3 is made up of 16 amino acids. This chain's CDR3 is CASSLLGLADTDTQYF. In nucleotides, the CDR3 is TGCGCCAGCAGCCTTTTGGGACTAGCGGACACAGATACGCAGTATTTT. The full variable domain, in which reference TRBV5-1 and TRBJ2-3 provide the parts outside the CDR3, is KAGVTQTPRYLIKTRGQQVTLSCSPISGHRSVSWYQQTPGQGLQFLFEYFSETQRNKGNFPGRFSGRQFSNSRSEMNVSTLELGDSALYLCASSLLGLADTDTQYFGPGTRLTVL.